These T cell receptor beta chains were read from a single sample in a study of T cell changes during pregnancy in multiple sclerosis. Data came from immunoSEQ multiplex PCR; TCRdb stores just in-frame clones and leaves some out. In the table there are roughly 46,000 clones, almost 95% of which are singletons. Source: CD8+ T cells from peripheral blood mononuclear cells, taken in the first trimester of pregnancy. The receptors originated from a female donor with multiple sclerosis, enrolled in a pregnancy study. The CDR3 runs from the conserved cysteine through the conserved F or W. D genes are given only for firm matches. Clone size appears in some rows only: once, few, many, or a class for an expanded clone.

>TRBD2|TRBV4-2|once|TRBJ2-5
TGTGCCAGCAGCCAGGGACTAGCGGGGGGTACAAGAGGGACCCAGTACTTC
CASSQGLAGGTRGTQYF
>TRBD1|TRBV7-8|-|TRBJ2-6
TGTGCCAGCAGCCCGCGGACAGGGGGAAGGGGCTCTGGGGCCAACGTCCTGACTTTC
CASSPRTGGRGSGANVLTF
>-|TRBV7-8|-|TRBJ1-5
TGTGCCAGCAGCTTGACCCAGGACTTTGACAATCAGCCCCAGCATTTT
CASSLTQDFDNQPQHF
>-|TRBV30|-|TRBJ2-1
TGTGCCTGGAGTGTGGGGGGATACAATGAGCAGTTCTTC
CAWSVGGYNEQFF
>-|TRBV9|-|TRBJ2-1
TGTGCCAGCAGCGTAGCAGCAGGGGCTTACAATGAGCAGTTCTTC
CASSVAAGAYNEQFF
>TRBD1|TRBV6-6|-|TRBJ1-2
TGTGCCAGCAGTTACGAGCCCCAGGGGGGTGGCTACACCTTC
CASSYEPQGGGYTF
>-|TRBV4-3|few|TRBJ1-5
TGCGCCAGCAGCCAAGAGGCCGGGGGCAATCAGCCCCAGCATTTT
CASSQEAGGNQPQHF
>-|TRBV19|once|TRBJ1-1
TGTGCCAGTAGTGCAGGGGCCACTGAAGCTTTCTTT
CASSAGATEAFF
>-|TRBV5-6|few|TRBJ1-5
TGTGCCAGCAGCATCGGGGATCAGCCCCAGCATTTT
CASSIGDQPQHF
>-|TRBV7-6|-|TRBJ1-2
TGTGCCAGCAGCCCATTGGACAGAGCCCTATTCTATGGCTACACCTTC
CASSPLDRALFYGYTF
>-|TRBV9|-|TRBJ2-2
TGTGCCAGCAGCACCCGACAGATCACCGGGGAGCTGTTTTTT
CASSTRQITGELFF
>TRBD1|TRBV4-1|-|TRBJ1-2
TGCGCCAGCAGCCACCTGACAGGGGACTATGGCTACACCTTC
CASSHLTGDYGYTF
>TRBD1|TRBV7-8|-|TRBJ2-3
TGTGCCAGCAGTCAAACGACAGGGTGGGCTAGCACAGATACGCAGTATTTT
CASSQTTGWASTDTQYF
>-|TRBV6-5|-|TRBJ2-7
TGTGCCAGCAACCCTGAGGGTTCAACCTACGAGCAGTACTTC
CASNPEGSTYEQYF
>TRBD1|TRBV6-6|-|TRBJ2-7
TGTGCCAGCAGTTACTCGACAGGGTCCAACTACGAGCAGTACTTC
CASSYSTGSNYEQYF
>TRBD2|TRBV11-3|once|TRBJ2-1
TGTGCCAGCAGCTTAGTAGCGGGACCTTTTCAGTTCTTC
CASSLVAGPFQFF
>-|TRBV4-2|-|TRBJ2-1
TGTGCCAGCAGCGGTACGGAGAGCTCCTACAATGAGCAGTTCTTC
CASSGTESSYNEQFF
>-|TRBV21-1|-|TRBJ1-5
TGTGCCAGCAGCAAAGCCGGAGAGAATAGCAATCAGCCCCAGCATTTT
CASSKAGENSNQPQHF
>TRBD1|TRBV19|once|TRBJ2-2
TGTGCCAGTAGTCCAACAGGGGTAAACACCGGGGAGCTGTTTTTT
CASSPTGVNTGELFF
>-|TRBV9|-|TRBJ2-7
TGTGCCAGCAGCGTAGACGGGACACCATCCTACGAGCAGTACTTC
CASSVDGTPSYEQYF
>TRBD2|TRBV19|-|TRBJ2-3
TGTGCCAGTAGTACCCAGGGACTAGCGGGGGGGCGAGGGGCCACAGATACGCAGTATTTT
CASSTQGLAGGRGATDTQYF
>-|TRBV11-2|-|TRBJ2-5
TGTGCCAGCAGCTTCCAGGGGGAGACCCAGTACTTC
CASSFQGETQYF
>TRBD1|TRBV9|-|TRBJ2-1
TGTGCCAGCAGCTCTGAAACAGGGGGAAATAATGAGCAGTTCTTC
CASSSETGGNNEQFF
>-|TRBV2|-|TRBJ2-7
TGTGCCAGCAGGGGGACAAGAGGGAAGGCCTACGAGCAGTACTTC
CASRGTRGKAYEQYF
>-|TRBV5-4|-|TRBJ1-2
TGTGCCAGCAGCTTTCAGGGTAGTAACTATGGCTACACCTTC
CASSFQGSNYGYTF
>-|TRBV11-2|-|TRBJ2-3
TGTGCCAGCAGCTTCCTAGCAGATACGCAGTATTTT
CASSFLADTQYF
>-|TRBV11-1|-|TRBJ2-3
TGTGCCAGCAGCCCGACCGGGACTGAGAACACAGATACGCAGTATTTT
CASSPTGTENTDTQYF
>-|TRBV29-1|-|TRBJ1-2
TGCAGCGTTGATTTAGAGGACTATGGCTACACCTTC
CSVDLEDYGYTF
>-|TRBV28|-|TRBJ2-3
TGTGCCAGCAGTTTATCCCGAGGCTGGGCAGATACGCAGTATTTT
CASSLSRGWADTQYF
>-|TRBV7-9|-|TRBJ2-7
TGTGCCAGCAGCTTGGCGGGACCGGTGTACGAGCAGTACTTC
CASSLAGPVYEQYF
>-|TRBV6-5|-|TRBJ2-3
TGTGCCAGCAGTTACGAGGGCACAGATACGCAGTATTTT
CASSYEGTDTQYF
>TRBD1|TRBV10-3|-|TRBJ1-5
TGTGCCATTAGGGACAGGGGGCGGGCTCAGCCCCAGCATTTT
CAIRDRGRAQPQHF
>-|TRBV19|-|TRBJ2-1
TGTGCCAGTAGTATAATTCCGGATGAGCAGTTCTTC
CASSIIPDEQFF
>TRBD2|TRBV5-1|-|TRBJ2-7
TGCGCCAGCAGCTTCAGGCTAGCGGGATCAGGTTACGAGCAGTACTTC
CASSFRLAGSGYEQYF
>TRBD2|TRBV7-2|-|TRBJ2-3
TGTGCCAGCAGCCCAAGACTAGCGGGAATCGGAGATACGCAGTATTTT
CASSPRLAGIGDTQYF
>-|TRBV4-3|-|TRBJ2-2
TGCGCCAGCAGCCTAACAGGGCCCACCGGGGAGCTGTTTTTT
CASSLTGPTGELFF
>-|TRBV7-6|-|TRBJ2-7
TGTGCCAGCAGCTTAGCTTTGGCAGGGCCCTACGAGCAGTACTTC
CASSLALAGPYEQYF
>-|TRBV28|-|TRBJ2-7
TGTGCCAGCAGTCACCGACAGCACCTCCCCTACGAGCAGTACTTC
CASSHRQHLPYEQYF
>TRBD2|TRBV11-2|-|TRBJ2-1
TGTGCCAGCAGCCGACTAGCGGGGTCTTACAATGAGCAGTTCTTC
CASSRLAGSYNEQFF
>-|TRBV7-2|-|TRBJ2-3
TGTGCCAGCAGGTACAGGGTGTCCACAGATACGCAGTATTTT
CASRYRVSTDTQYF
>-|TRBV7-9|-|TRBJ2-5
TGTGCCAGCAGCAACCTCGGGGTCGAGACCCAGTACTTC
CASSNLGVETQYF
>TRBD1|TRBV7-9|-|TRBJ2-7
TGTGCCAGCAGCCCGCCCGGACAGGTCGACGAGCAGTACTTC
CASSPPGQVDEQYF
>-|TRBV11-2|-|TRBJ2-5
TGTGCCAGCAGCTTAGGCGGGGGCCAGGAGACCCAGTACTTC
CASSLGGGQETQYF
>-|TRBV7-6|-|TRBJ1-5
TGTGCCAGCAGCTCTTTACCGGGGGTTTATAGCAATCAGCCCCAGCATTTT
CASSSLPGVYSNQPQHF
>-|TRBV12-2|-|TRBJ2-7
TGTGCAAGTCGCTCACCACTAGCGGGAGGTTCCTACGAGCAGTACTTC
CASRSPLAGGSYEQYF
>-|TRBV7-8|-|TRBJ2-7
TGTGCCAGCAGCTTAGGGGGCTACGGAAACGAGCAGTACTTC
CASSLGGYGNEQYF